Below, one T cell receptor beta chain is given with its context. It has no known antigen specificity. No quality values exist for individual bases; no much larger clone is one base distant. The V and J ends are trimmed by 8 bases and 0 bases, leaving 10 bases between them. In the germline V gene, CDR1 corresponds to SNHLY and CDR2 to FYNNEI. The CDR3 runs 13 amino acids, cysteine and phenylalanine included. Just CDR3 DNA is preserved here, 39 bases in frame from base 1. The entry originates in a study of control samples from healthy donors and cancer patients (dated by TCRdb to 2018 to 2021). Libraries were made using the immunoSEQ multiplex PCR assay. TCRdb took over this immuneACCESS table, retaining in-frame rearrangements with V and J assigned. Such tables are incomplete; in checked studies, under half of the missing clones stem from an unresolved V gene, and the remainder is unexplained. The sample table shows roughly 88,000 clones, and 90% to 95% are seen once. Together, the top ten hold about 7.3% of the sample.

The receptor's source is a man between 18 and 35 years old in good health. The sequenced sample was blood. This chain is built from TRBV2 and TRBJ1-1; the D segment cannot be called with confidence. The DNA reads as follows: TGTGCCAGCTCCCCGGGGATGAACACTGAAGCTTTCTTT. Its protein is CASSPGMNTEAFF.